Shown below are 22 T cell receptor beta chains from a single sample sequenced in a study of early T cells in non-severe SARS-CoV-2 infection. TCRdb redid the calling of the 5' RACE reads with MiXCR, one entry per CDR3 protein. The table includes nearly 95,000 distinct CDR3 sequences, roughly 15% detected once. The sequencing here drew on whole blood, taken at baseline. The receptors were gathered from an adult who was a healthcare worker with PCR-confirmed SARS-CoV-2 infection or an uninfected control (not recorded which).

There are a few counts of this clonotype. The rearrangement joins TRBV5-1 to TRBJ1-1, with TRBD1 matching over 7 bases. Germline values: CDR1 SGHRS, CDR2 YFSETQ. The V gene end was trimmed by 3 bases and the J gene end by 8 bases; junction bases not matched to a gene: 7. This CDR3 contains 13 residues. DNA for the CDR3: TGCGCCAGCAGCTCAGCCGGGACAGAAGAAGCTTTCTTT. This sequence encodes CASSSAGTEEAFF.

The sample holds many counts of this clonotype. DNA for the CDR3: TGCGCCAGCAGCCAAGAAAGCCAGAGGCAGCCCCAGCATTTT. Its translation is CASSQESQRQPQHF. The V gene is TRBV4-1, the J gene TRBJ1-5; no clear D. Germline V CDR1 and CDR2: MGHRA, YSYEKL. V was pared by 0 bases and J by 7 bases, with 10 bases between. The CDR3 runs to 14 residues.

The chain has TRBV12-3 or TRBV12-4 and TRBJ2-7; the D gene is possibly TRBD1 (6 bases). Trimming stripped 7 bases from V and 3 bases from J, with 16 bases between. This CDR3 spans 14 amino acids. The CDR3 sequence: CASTPGQISYEQYF. CDR3 DNA sequence: TGTGCCAGCACCCCGGGACAAATAAGCTACGAGCAGTACTTC.

This clonotype was observed a few times. The chain is built from TRBV5-4 and TRBJ2-1; D unclear. Germline CDR1 is SGHNT and CDR2 is YYREEE (reference sequence). Trimming removed 1 base from V and 6 bases from J, with 8 bases in between. This CDR3 is built from 13 residues. The CDR3 DNA follows: TGTGCCAGCAGCTTGTCCCCTCTCAATGAGCAGTTCTTC. Protein product: CASSLSPLNEQFF.

This chain uses TRBV7-9 with TRBJ1-6; 7 bases map to TRBD1. The CDR3 sequence is 14 residues long. J lost 7 bases, V lost 5 bases, and 5 bases had no gene match. The V gene's germline CDR1 is SEHNR and CDR2 FQNEAQ (reference sequence). The CDR3 DNA reads TGTGCCAGCAGCACACCGGACAGGAATTCACCCCTCCACTTT. Its protein is CASSTPDRNSPLHF.

This clonotype has more than one count but fewer than ten. The rearrangement links TRBV19 to TRBJ1-5; a possible D gene is TRBD1 (5 bases). This CDR3 has 13 amino acids. Trimming stripped 3 bases from V and 2 bases from J, with 5 bases between. Germline CDR1 and CDR2: LNHDA and SQIVND (reference sequence). The CDR3 is CASSMTGNQPQHF. Here the CDR3 DNA reads TGTGCCAGTAGTATGACAGGCAATCAGCCCCAGCATTTT. The whole variable domain, remainder taken from reference TRBV19 and TRBJ1-5, is DGGITQSPKYLFRKEGQNVTLSCEQNLNHDAMYWYRQDPGQGLRLIYYSQIVNDFQKGDIAEGYSVSREKKESFPLTVTSAQKNPTAFYLCASSMTGNQPQHFGDGTRLSIL.

The chain carries TRBV6-5 and TRBJ1-6; D is undetermined. CDR1 and CDR2 from the germline V gene are MNHEY and SVGAGI. V lost 2 bases and J lost 10, with 15 bases in between. The CDR3 spans 15 residues. This chain's CDR3 is CASSYRANPKSPLHF. The CDR3 bases are TGTGCCAGCAGTTACCGAGCTAACCCCAAGTCACCCCTCCACTTT.

The CDR3 DNA reads TGTGCCAGCAGCCCCAGGGTTAATGAGCAGTTCTTC. Translation: CASSPRVNEQFF. The V gene is TRBV3-1, the J gene TRBJ2-1, with D maybe TRBD1 (5 bases). From germline, CDR1 is LGHDT and CDR2 YNNKEL (reference sequence). Between the trimmed V and J ends, which lost 4 bases and 7 bases, there was a span of 8 bases. The CDR3 has 12 amino acids.

The J gene is TRBJ2-1, the V gene TRBV12-3 or TRBV12-4; 7 bases align to TRBD2. The CDR3 is made up of 16 amino acids. Trimming took 2 bases from V and 4 from J; bases not matched to a gene: 8. The CDR3 loop is CASSLIGLEKYNEQFF. DNA of the CDR3: TGTGCCAGCAGTTTAATCGGACTAGAAAAATACAATGAGCAGTTCTTC.

This clonotype was recorded at least ten times. The chain carries TRBV20-1 and TRBJ2-7; 10 bases are a match to TRBD1. The CDR3 has 15 amino acids. The ends lost 2 bases at V and 0 bases at J; junction bases unmatched: 4. Germline V gene data show CDR1 as DFQATT and CDR2 as SNEGSKA (reference sequence). CDR3 loop: CSARSRDRGSYEQYF. The CDR3 DNA sequence: TGCAGTGCTAGATCCCGGGACAGGGGCTCCTACGAGCAGTACTTC.

This clonotype was observed a few times. This chain connects TRBV28 to TRBJ2-7, with 10 nucleotides matching TRBD2. The CDR3 has 16 amino acids. Germline CDR1 is MDHEN and CDR2 is SYDVKM. V was pared by 2 bases and J by 1 base, with 5 bases of the junction left unmatched. CDR3 in DNA: TGTGCCAGCAGTTTACCTTGGACTAGCGGTTCCTACGAGCAGTACTTC. It encodes CASSLPWTSGSYEQYF.

The chain has TRBV20-1 and TRBJ2-3; possible D gene TRBD2, 5 bases. CDR1 and CDR2 (germline): DFQATT, SNEGSKA (reference sequence). The V gene lost 2 bases and the J gene lost 1 base, with 13 bases spanning the gap. The CDR3 runs to 15 residues. This CDR3 reads CSARIEGPGTDTQYF. In nucleotides, the CDR3 is TGCAGTGCTAGAATCGAGGGCCCCGGCACAGATACGCAGTATTTT.

This clonotype was detected many times. The chain couples TRBV9 to TRBJ2-5; 8 bases agree with TRBD1. V was pared by 2 bases and J by 5 bases, with 2 bases of the junction left unmatched. The CDR3 is 13 amino acids. Germline V gene sequence: CDR1 SGDLS, CDR2 YYNGEE. In DNA form, the CDR3 reads TGTGCCAGCAGCGTGACAGGGGCGGAGACCCAGTACTTC. Residues: CASSVTGAETQYF.

A few counts support this clonotype. The CDR3 coding sequence is TGTGCCAGCAGCCTCGCTGGGGAGAAGAATGAGCAGTTCTTC. Amino acid sequence: CASSLAGEKNEQFF. J is TRBJ2-1 and V is TRBV7-8, with D perhaps TRBD2 (5 bases). This CDR3 is built from 14 residues. In germline, CDR1 is SGHVS, CDR2 FQNEAQ. Deletions cut 5 bases from V and 7 bases from J, with 15 bases between.

This clonotype was counted at least ten times. This chain joins TRBV10-2 and TRBJ2-4; D uncertain. This CDR3 has 16 residues. Germline V lookup: CDR1 WSHSY, CDR2 SAAADI. V lost 5 bases and J lost 2, with 16 bases in between. In DNA, the CDR3 is TGCGCCAGCAGTTCCCGGGCGCCCGGGTCCAAAAACATTCAGTACTTC. The encoded protein is CASSSRAPGSKNIQYF.

The chain combines TRBV12-3 or TRBV12-4 with TRBJ1-1; D ambiguous. Trimming stripped 3 bases from V and 6 bases from J, with 8 bases between. The CDR3 totals 12 residues. CDR3 region: CASSLFAAEAFF. CDR3 sequence (DNA): TGTGCCAGCAGTTTGTTCGCAGCTGAAGCTTTCTTT.

In its sample, this clonotype was seen a few times. The chain joins TRBV20-1 to TRBJ2-1; possibly TRBD2 for D (6 bases). The germline CDR1 and CDR2 sequences are DFQATT and SNEGSKA (reference sequence). The V and J ends lost 3 bases and 5 bases respectively, with 14 bases between them. This CDR3 comprises 14 residues. The DNA of the CDR3 is TGCAGTGCTAGTCGGAGGGAGTGGGACAATGAGCAGTTCTTC. Translating it yields CSASRREWDNEQFF.

There are many counts of this clonotype. The chain is built from TRBV11-2 and TRBJ2-1; no definite D call. V lost 0 bases, J lost 8 bases, and 14 bases lay in between. The CDR3 totals 15 residues. CDR1 is SGHAT and CDR2 is FQNNGV in the germline V gene. The CDR3 loop is CASSLEAGAWDEQFF. In DNA, the CDR3 is TGTGCCAGCAGCTTAGAGGCAGGAGCATGGGATGAGCAGTTCTTC. Drawing the rest from reference TRBV11-2 and TRBJ2-1, the complete variable domain is EAGVAQSPRYKIIEKRQSVAFWCNPISGHATLYWYQQILGQGPKLLIQFQNNGVVDDSQLPKDRFSAERLKGVDSTLKIQPAKLEDSAVYLCASSLEAGAWDEQFFGPGTRLTVL.

Only a few counts were recorded for this clonotype. The chain uses TRBV10-1 and TRBJ2-1, with 7 positions matching TRBD2. Germline loops: CDR1 WNHNN, CDR2 SYGVQD (reference sequence). Trimming cost V 4 bases and J 4 bases; bases outside gene matches: 4. The length of the CDR3 is 14 residues. The CDR3 DNA reads TGCGCCAGCAGTGCTAGCGGTAATTACAATGAGCAGTTCTTC. Translation gives CASSASGNYNEQFF.

In its sample, this clonotype was seen a few times. This chain connects TRBV20-1 to TRBJ2-3, with 7 bases matching TRBD2. Per the germline V gene, CDR1 is DFQATT and CDR2 is SNEGSKA (reference sequence). This CDR3 region has 15 residues. V gave up 5 bases and J gave up 0 bases; unmatched junction bases: 8. CDR3 loop: CSADGRAGSTDTQYF. The CDR3 bases are TGCAGTGCTGACGGGAGAGCGGGAAGCACAGATACGCAGTATTTT.

This clonotype was recorded at least ten times. The genes are TRBV12-3 or TRBV12-4 and TRBJ2-7; 10 bases align to TRBD2. The CDR3 has 15 residues. V shed 5 bases, J shed 1 base, and the junction held 5 bases outside the gene matches. The CDR3 DNA is TGTGCCAGCAGTCCCACTAGCGGGATTTCCTACGAGCAGTACTTC. Protein sequence: CASSPTSGISYEQYF.

CDR3 in amino acids: CASSLPPLTRSADTQYF. The CDR3 nucleotides read TGTGCCAGCAGTCTCCCTCCGTTGACTAGAAGTGCTGATACGCAGTATTTT. V gene TRBV6-2 or TRBV6-3 combines with J gene TRBJ2-3; possibly TRBD2 for D (6 bases). Germline assignment: CDR1 MNHEY and CDR2 SVGEGT. Trimming removed 5 bases at V and 6 bases at J, with 24 bases between. The CDR3 totals 17 residues.